This T cell receptor beta chain was recorded in a study of CD8+CD57+ T cells in acquired aplastic anemia. Study-wide background: Mean yield of DNA from sorted CD4+ and CD8+ cells was roughly 3.4 ug. General study findings and limits: Roughly 30 CD8+ CDR3 sequences occurred in both the patients and the controls.

There are 12 residues in the CDR3. V lost 5 bases and J 7 bases, leaving 9 bases between the germline ends. Patients picked for sequencing had shown CD8+CD57+ cell expansion detected by flow cytometry. Everyone among the patients had severe acquired aplastic anemia. This clonotype was seen many times. Its specificity is not known. The template for TCR beta VDJ and CDR3 sequence profiling was genomic DNA. TCRdb itself ran the reads through MiXCR, one entry per CDR3 protein. The sample yields fewer than 200,000 distinct CDR3 sequences, almost 50% seen once. The receptor was derived from a human donor with aplastic anemia. J is TRBJ2-1 and V is TRBV12-3 or TRBV12-4; no reliable D call. The sample consisted of sorted CD4+, CD8+, or CD8+CD57+ T cells (not recorded which) from PBMCs. The CDR3 loop reads CASSHPGNEQFF. In nucleotides, the CDR3 is TGTGCCAGCAGTCACCCTGGAAATGAGCAGTTCTTC.